The 8 T cell receptor beta chains in this list originate from one sample, sequenced in a study of blood T cell repertoires in COVID-19. Clones were read by immunoSEQ multiplex PCR, and TCRdb kept only the in-frame ones, dropping some. The data show about 260,000 clones, more than 75% seen once. The sample comprised peripheral blood. These receptors came from a man in his forties or fifties with active or convalescent COVID-19.

The chain joins TRBV15 to TRBJ2-5; a weak D match, TRBD1 (6 bases). This CDR3 is 14 amino acids long. The germline V gene has CDR1 LNHNV and CDR2 YYDKDF (reference sequence). The V end was cut by 3 bases, the J end by 5 bases, with 13 bases between. CDR3 in amino acids: CATSSRGGMETQYF. CDR3 nucleotide sequence: TGTGCCACCAGCAGCAGGGGTGGTATGGAGACCCAGTACTTC.

This clone was detected only a few times. The chain couples TRBV2 to TRBJ1-6, with D unresolved. The CDR3 contains 12 residues. V lost 6 bases and J lost 5, with 5 bases in between. The germline CDR1 and CDR2 sequences are SNHLY and FYNNEI. The CDR3 sequence is CASRRDNSPLHF. In DNA form, the CDR3 reads TGTGCCAGCAGGCGGGATAATTCACCCCTCCACTTT. Based on the CDR3 plus reference TRBV2 and TRBJ1-6, the full variable domain is EPEVTQTPSHQVTQMGQEVILRCVPISNHLYFYWYRQILGQKVEFLVSFYNNEISEKSEIFDDQFSVERPDGSNFTLKIRSTKLEDSAMYFCASRRDNSPLHFGNGTRLTVT.

The J gene is TRBJ2-1, the V gene TRBV5-1; TRBD2 aligns across 7 bases. The CDR3 is 15 residues long. V lost 0 bases and J lost 5; bases outside the gene matches: 5. Per the germline V gene, CDR1 is SGHRS and CDR2 is YFSETQ. CDR3 sequence reads: CASSLDGGGNNEQFF. For the CDR3, the DNA is TGCGCCAGCAGCTTGGATGGCGGGGGAAACAATGAGCAGTTCTTC.

This chain connects TRBV7-7 to TRBJ2-5; 8 bases agree with TRBD1. The CDR3 is 15 residues long. CDR1 is SSHAT, CDR2 FNYEAQ, per germline (reference sequence). After removal of 5 bases from V and 5 bases from J, the junction contained 10 bases not matched to a gene. CDR3 DNA: TGTGCCAGCAGCATCGGACAGGGCAGGTCGGAGACCCAGTACTTC. Protein sequence: CASSIGQGRSETQYF.

The chain links TRBV19 to TRBJ2-4; TRBD1 agrees at 9 bases. The germline V gene encodes CDR1 LNHDA and CDR2 SQIVND (reference sequence). Trimming at V came to 2 bases and at J to 8 bases, leaving 4 bases not matched to a gene. This CDR3 comprises 14 residues. In DNA, the CDR3 is TGTGCCAGTAGTATACGGGACAGGGCCTACATTCAGTACTTC. Translation: CASSIRDRAYIQYF. Full variable domain (remainder filled in from reference TRBV19 and TRBJ2-4): DGGITQSPKYLFRKEGQNVTLSCEQNLNHDAMYWYRQDPGQGLRLIYYSQIVNDFQKGDIAEGYSVSREKKESFPLTVTSAQKNPTAFYLCASSIRDRAYIQYFGAGTRLSVL.

This chain connects TRBV24-1 to TRBJ2-5; TRBD2 agrees at 12 bases. The V and J ends lost 1 base and 3 bases, in that order; junction bases with no gene match: 5. CDR3 size: 17 residues. Germline loops: CDR1 KGHDR, CDR2 SFDVKD. The CDR3 sequence: CATSDFRGLAGKETQYF. The CDR3, as DNA: TGTGCCACCAGTGATTTCCGCGGACTAGCGGGAAAAGAGACCCAGTACTTC.

The chain employs TRBV7-2 and TRBJ2-5, with 10 bases matching TRBD2. Losses at the gene ends were 3 bases for V and 5 bases for J; bases not matched to a gene: 9. Germline loops: CDR1 SGHTA, CDR2 FQGNSA. The CDR3 is made up of 16 amino acids. This CDR3 is CASSFVSGGAGETQYF. In DNA form, the CDR3 reads TGTGCCAGCAGCTTTGTCAGCGGGGGGGCCGGGGAGACCCAGTACTTC.

V usage is TRBV5-1 and J usage is TRBJ1-5, with a possible D match to TRBD1 (6 bases). CDR1 is SGHRS and CDR2 is YFSETQ in the germline V gene. The germline V and J ends were trimmed by 4 bases and 11 bases, with 22 bases remaining between them. The CDR3 sequence is 15 residues long. CDR3 in amino acids: CASSPSPGDLTAQHF. The CDR3 coding sequence is TGCGCCAGCAGCCCCTCTCCAGGGGACCTAACGGCCCAGCATTTT.